This T cell receptor (beta chain) is from a study of T cells expressing NK-cell markers. TCRdb reprocessed the 5' RACE reads, with one entry per CDR3 protein and no DNA. Its clone listing holds over 100,000 distinct CDR3 sequences. Germline V gene lookup returns CDR1 MDHEN and CDR2 SYDVKM. The CDR3 is 12 amino acids. The sequencing sample was made of blood T cells: a sorted CD56 or NKG2C T cell subset, CD4+ or CD8+ T cells, or bulk PBMC T cells (not recorded which). This chain connects TRBV28 to TRBJ2-5; the TCRdb D gene call, TRBD1, has no DNA to confirm it. The origin of this receptor is a woman between 18 and 75 years old in good health. CDR3 sequence: CASHVPGETQYF.